What follows is one TCR beta chain and its context. Its antigen is unknown. The sample belongs to a study of T cell clusters in autoimmune cytopenias. The study, taken as a whole, reports: TRB repertoire shifts in secondary cytopenia and chronic lymphocytic leukemia mostly reflected lymphoma, not autoimmunity.

The CDR3 is 16 residues long. Per the germline V gene, CDR1 is MNHEY and CDR2 is SMNVEV (reference sequence). About 37,500 genome equivalents of blood DNA were amplified for TRB. One tube held mixed TRB-A and TRB-B primer pools for touch-down PCR. One entry per CDR3 protein, without DNA, is what TCRdb gives after re-calling the multiplex PCR reads. In all, the sample yields roughly 4,000 distinct CDR3 sequences. The same specimen was also included in a second study, on T cell repertoires in aging, cancer and after chemotherapy. That source adds: Clear clonal overlap appeared across healthy donor samples taken over several months to years. Rebound thymic output was suggested by rising median generation probability during chemotherapy in each cancer cohort.

The TCR was taken from a human donor in good health. Material for sequencing was peripheral blood. V is TRBV27 and J is TRBJ1-4; without DNA, the TCRdb call of TRBD1 cannot be checked. The chain's CDR3 is CASSLHPGQPNEKLFF.